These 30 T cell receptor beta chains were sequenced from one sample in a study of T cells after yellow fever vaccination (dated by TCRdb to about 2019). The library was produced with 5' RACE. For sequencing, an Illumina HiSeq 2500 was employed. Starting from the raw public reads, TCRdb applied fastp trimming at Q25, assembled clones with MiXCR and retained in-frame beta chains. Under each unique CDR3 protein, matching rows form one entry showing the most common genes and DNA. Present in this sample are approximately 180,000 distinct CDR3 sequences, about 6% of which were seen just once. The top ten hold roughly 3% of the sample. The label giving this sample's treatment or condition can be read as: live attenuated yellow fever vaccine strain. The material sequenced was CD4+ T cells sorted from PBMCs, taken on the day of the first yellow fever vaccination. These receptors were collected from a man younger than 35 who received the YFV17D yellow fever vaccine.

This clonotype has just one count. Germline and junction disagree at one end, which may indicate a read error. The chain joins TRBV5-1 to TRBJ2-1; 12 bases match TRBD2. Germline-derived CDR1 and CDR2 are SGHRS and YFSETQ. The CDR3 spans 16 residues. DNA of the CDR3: TGCGTCAGCAGCCCCTCTCTAGCGGGGGGGCGACGTGAGCAGTTCTTC. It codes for CVSSPSLAGGRREQFF.

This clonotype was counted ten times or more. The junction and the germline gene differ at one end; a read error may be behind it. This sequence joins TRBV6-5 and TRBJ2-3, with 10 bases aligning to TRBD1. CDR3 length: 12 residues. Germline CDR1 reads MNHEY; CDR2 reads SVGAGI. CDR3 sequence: CASSYRQGAFHF. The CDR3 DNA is TGTGCCAGCAGTTACCGACAGGGGGCTTTTCATTTT.

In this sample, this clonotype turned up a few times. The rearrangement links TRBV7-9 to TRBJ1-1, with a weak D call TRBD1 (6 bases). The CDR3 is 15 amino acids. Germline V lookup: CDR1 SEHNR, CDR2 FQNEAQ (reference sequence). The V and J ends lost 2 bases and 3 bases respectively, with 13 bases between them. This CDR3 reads CASSLTRGGDTEAFF. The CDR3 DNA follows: TGTGCCAGCAGCTTAACACGAGGGGGGGACACTGAAGCTTTCTTT.

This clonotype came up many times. The CDR3 region has the DNA TGTGCCAGCACCCAGGACAGGGGTAGCACAGATACGCAGTATTTT. It specifies CASTQDRGSTDTQYF. This sequence joins TRBV2 and TRBJ2-3, with TRBD1 matching over 9 bases. The CDR3 has 15 amino acids. Germline CDR1 is SNHLY and CDR2 is FYNNEI. The V segment lost 7 bases and the J segment 0 bases; nucleotides outside the gene matches: 5. The variable domain in full, completed from reference TRBV2 and TRBJ2-3, reads EPEVTQTPSHQVTQMGQEVILRCVPISNHLYFYWYRQILGQKVEFLVSFYNNEISEKSEIFDDQFSVERPDGSNFTLKIRSTKLEDSAMYFCASTQDRGSTDTQYFGPGTRLTVL.

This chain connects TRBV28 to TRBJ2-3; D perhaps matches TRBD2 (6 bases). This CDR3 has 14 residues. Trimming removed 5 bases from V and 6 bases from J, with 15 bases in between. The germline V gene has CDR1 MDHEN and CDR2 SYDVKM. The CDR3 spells CASSRTASEDTQYF. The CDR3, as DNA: TGTGCCAGCAGTAGGACGGCTAGCGAGGATACGCAGTATTTT.

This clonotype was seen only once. The DNA of the CDR3 is TGTGCCAGCTCACCACGGGGAGCGGAGACCCAGTACTTC. It specifies CASSPRGAETQYF. This sequence joins TRBV18 and TRBJ2-5; a possible D gene is TRBD2 (5 bases). Germline CDR1 and CDR2: KGHSH and LQKENI. The V gene lost 1 base and the J gene lost 5 bases, with 8 bases spanning the gap. The CDR3 consists of 13 residues.

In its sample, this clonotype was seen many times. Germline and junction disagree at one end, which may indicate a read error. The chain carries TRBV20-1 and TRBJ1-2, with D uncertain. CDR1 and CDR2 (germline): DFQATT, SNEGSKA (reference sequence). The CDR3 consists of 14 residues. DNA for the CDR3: TGCAGTGCTAGAGATGATACAGCCTTCTATGGCTACACTTTC. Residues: CSARDDTAFYGYTF.

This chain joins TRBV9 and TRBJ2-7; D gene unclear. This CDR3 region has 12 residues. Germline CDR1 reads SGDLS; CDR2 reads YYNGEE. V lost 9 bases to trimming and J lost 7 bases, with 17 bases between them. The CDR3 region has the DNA TGTGCCAACTTAGTCAGGCTTACAGAGCAGTACGTC. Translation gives CANLVRLTEQYV.

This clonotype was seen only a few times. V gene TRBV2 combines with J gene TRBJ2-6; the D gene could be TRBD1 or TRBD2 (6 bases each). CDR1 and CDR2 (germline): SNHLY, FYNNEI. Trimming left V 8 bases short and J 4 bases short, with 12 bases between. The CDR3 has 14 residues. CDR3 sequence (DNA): TGTGCCAGCTGGGGGGCGCGGGGGGCCAACGTCCTGACTTTC. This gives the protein CASWGARGANVLTF.

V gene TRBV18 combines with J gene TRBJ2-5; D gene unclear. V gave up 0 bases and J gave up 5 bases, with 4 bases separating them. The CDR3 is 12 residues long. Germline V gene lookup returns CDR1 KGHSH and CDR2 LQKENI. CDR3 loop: CASSPPFETQYF. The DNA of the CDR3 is TGTGCCAGCTCACCACCATTCGAGACCCAGTACTTC.

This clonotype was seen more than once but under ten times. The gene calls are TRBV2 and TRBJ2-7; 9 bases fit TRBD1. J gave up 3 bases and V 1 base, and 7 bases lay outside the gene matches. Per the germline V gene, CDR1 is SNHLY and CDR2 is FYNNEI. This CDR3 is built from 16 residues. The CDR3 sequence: CASSEERWDRVYEQYF. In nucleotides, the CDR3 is TGTGCCAGCAGTGAAGAACGATGGGACAGGGTCTACGAGCAGTACTTC.

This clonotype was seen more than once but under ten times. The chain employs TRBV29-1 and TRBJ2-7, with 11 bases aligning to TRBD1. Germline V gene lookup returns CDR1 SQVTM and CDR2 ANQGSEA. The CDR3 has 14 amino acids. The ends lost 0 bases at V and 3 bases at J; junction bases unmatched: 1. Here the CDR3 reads CSVEEGTGGYEQYF. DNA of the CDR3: TGCAGCGTTGAAGAGGGGACAGGGGGCTACGAGCAGTACTTC.

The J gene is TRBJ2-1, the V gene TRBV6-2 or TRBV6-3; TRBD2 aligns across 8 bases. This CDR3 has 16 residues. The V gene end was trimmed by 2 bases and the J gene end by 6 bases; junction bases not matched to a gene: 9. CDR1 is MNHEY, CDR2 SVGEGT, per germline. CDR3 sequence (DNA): TGTGCCAGCAGTTACATCCCCTCCGGGGGGGGCAATGAGCAGTTCTTC. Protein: CASSYIPSGGGNEQFF.

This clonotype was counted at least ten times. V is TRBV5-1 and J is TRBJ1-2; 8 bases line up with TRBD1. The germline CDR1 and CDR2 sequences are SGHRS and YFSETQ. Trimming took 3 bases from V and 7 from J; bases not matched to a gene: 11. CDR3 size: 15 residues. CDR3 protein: CASSSQSTGESGYTF. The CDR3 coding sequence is TGCGCCAGCAGCTCCCAATCGACAGGGGAGAGTGGCTACACCTTC.

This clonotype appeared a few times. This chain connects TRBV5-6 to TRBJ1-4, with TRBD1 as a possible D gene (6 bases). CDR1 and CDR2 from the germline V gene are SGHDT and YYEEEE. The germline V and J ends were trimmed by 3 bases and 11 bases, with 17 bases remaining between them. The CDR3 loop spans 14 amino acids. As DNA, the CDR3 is TGTGCCAGCAGCTGGGACAACGGAGGGTCGAAACTGTTTTTT. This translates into CASSWDNGGSKLFF.

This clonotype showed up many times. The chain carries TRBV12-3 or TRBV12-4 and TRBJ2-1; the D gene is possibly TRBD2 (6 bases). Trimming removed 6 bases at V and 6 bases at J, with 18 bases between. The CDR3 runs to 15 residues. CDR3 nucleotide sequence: TGTGCCAGCAGCCCCGGGGGTGATAGTATCAATGAGCAGTTCTTC. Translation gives CASSPGGDSINEQFF.

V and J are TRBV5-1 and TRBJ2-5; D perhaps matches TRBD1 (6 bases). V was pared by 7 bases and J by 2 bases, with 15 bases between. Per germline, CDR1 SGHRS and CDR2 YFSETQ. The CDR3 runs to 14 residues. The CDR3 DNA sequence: TGCGCCAGCTCGTCCCTGGGGACACAAGAGACCCAGTACTTC. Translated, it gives CASSSLGTQETQYF.

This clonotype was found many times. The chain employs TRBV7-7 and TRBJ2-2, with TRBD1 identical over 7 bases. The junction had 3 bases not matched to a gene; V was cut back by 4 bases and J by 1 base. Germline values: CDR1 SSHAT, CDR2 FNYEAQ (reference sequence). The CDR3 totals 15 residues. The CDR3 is CASSSGQWNTGELFF. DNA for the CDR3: TGTGCCAGCAGCTCGGGACAGTGGAACACCGGGGAGCTGTTTTTT.

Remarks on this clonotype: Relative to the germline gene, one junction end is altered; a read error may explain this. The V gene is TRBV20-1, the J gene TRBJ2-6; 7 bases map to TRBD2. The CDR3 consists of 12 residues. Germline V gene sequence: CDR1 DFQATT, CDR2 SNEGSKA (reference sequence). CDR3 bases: TGCAGTACTAGCGCCGGGGCCAACGTCCTGACTTTC. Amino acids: CSTSAGANVLTF.

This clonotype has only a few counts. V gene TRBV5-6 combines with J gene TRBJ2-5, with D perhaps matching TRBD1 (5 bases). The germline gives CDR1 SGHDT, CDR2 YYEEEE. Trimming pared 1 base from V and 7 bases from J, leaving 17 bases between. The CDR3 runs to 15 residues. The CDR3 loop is CASSLFATAAGTQYF. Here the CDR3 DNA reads TGTGCCAGCAGCTTGTTCGCGACAGCCGCAGGGACCCAGTACTTC.

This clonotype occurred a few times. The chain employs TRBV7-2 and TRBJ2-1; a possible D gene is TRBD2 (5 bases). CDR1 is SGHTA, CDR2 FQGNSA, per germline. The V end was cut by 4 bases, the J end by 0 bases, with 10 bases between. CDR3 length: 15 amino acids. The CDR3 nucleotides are TGTGCCAGCAGCTATACGGGGATCTCCTACAATGAGCAGTTCTTC. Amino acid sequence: CASSYTGISYNEQFF.

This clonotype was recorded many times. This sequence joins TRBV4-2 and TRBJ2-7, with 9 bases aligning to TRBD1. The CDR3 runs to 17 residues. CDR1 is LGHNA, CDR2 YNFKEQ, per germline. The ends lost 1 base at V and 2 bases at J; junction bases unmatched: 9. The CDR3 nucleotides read TGTGCCAGCAGCCAAGTGTCGGGACAGGGAGGAACCTACGAGCAGTACTTC. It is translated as CASSQVSGQGGTYEQYF.

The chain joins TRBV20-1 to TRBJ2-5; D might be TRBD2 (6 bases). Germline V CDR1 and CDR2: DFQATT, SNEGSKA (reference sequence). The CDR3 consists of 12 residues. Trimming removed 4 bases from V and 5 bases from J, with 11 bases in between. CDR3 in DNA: TGCAGTGCTATGGAGGGGCGGGAGACCCAGTACTTC. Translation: CSAMEGRETQYF.

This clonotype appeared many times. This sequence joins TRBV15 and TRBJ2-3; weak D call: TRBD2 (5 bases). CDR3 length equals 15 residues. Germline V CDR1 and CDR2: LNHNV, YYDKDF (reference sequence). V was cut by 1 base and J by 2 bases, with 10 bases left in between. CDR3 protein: CATSRGGHTTDTQYF. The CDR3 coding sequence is TGTGCCACCAGCAGAGGCGGGCACACCACAGATACGCAGTATTTT. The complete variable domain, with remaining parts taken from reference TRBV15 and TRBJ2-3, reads DAMVIQNPRYQVTQFGKPVTLSCSQTLNHNVMYWYQQKSSQAPKLLFHYYDKDFNNEADTPDNFQSRRPNTSFCFLDIRSPGLGDTAMYLCATSRGGHTTDTQYFGPGTRLTVL.

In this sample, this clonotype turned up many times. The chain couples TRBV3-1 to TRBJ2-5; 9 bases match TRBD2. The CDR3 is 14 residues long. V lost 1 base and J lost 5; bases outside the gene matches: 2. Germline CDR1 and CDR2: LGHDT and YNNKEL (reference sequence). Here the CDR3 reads CASSQVLAGETQYF. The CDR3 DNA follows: TGTGCCAGCAGCCAAGTTCTAGCGGGGGAGACCCAGTACTTC.

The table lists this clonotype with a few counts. The CDR3 sequence is CATRGRARQPQHF. As DNA, the CDR3 is TGTGCCACCCGCGGCAGGGCTCGTCAGCCCCAGCATTTT. J is TRBJ1-5 and V is TRBV28; a possible D gene is TRBD1 (5 bases). Germline CDR1 reads MDHEN; CDR2 reads SYDVKM. The CDR3 runs 13 residues. V lost 10 bases to trimming and J lost 6 bases, with 16 bases between them.

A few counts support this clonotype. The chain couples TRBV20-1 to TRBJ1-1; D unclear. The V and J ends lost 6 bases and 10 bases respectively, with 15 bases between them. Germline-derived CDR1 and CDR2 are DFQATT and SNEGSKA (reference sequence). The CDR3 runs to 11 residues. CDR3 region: CSASLRGRAFF. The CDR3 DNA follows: TGCAGTGCCTCCCTCCGGGGTAGAGCTTTCTTT.

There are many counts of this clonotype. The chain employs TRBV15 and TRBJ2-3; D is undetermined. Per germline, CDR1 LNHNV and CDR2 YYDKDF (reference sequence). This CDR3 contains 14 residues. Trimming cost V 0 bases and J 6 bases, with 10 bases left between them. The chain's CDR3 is CATSRDLAPDTQYF. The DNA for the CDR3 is TGTGCCACCAGCAGAGATCTCGCCCCCGATACGCAGTATTTT.

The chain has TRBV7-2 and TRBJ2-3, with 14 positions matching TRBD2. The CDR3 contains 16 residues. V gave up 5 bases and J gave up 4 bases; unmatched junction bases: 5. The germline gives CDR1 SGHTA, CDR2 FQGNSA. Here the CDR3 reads CASSPRLAGGPDTQYF. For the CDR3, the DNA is TGTGCCAGCAGCCCCCGACTAGCGGGGGGGCCAGATACGCAGTATTTT.

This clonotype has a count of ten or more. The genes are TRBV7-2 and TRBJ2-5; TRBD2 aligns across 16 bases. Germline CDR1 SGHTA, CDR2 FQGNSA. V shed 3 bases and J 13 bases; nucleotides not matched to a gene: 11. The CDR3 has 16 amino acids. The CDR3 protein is CASSLAGTSGGAWSYF. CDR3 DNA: TGTGCCAGCAGCTTGGCCGGGACTAGCGGGGGGGCCTGGTCGTACTTC.